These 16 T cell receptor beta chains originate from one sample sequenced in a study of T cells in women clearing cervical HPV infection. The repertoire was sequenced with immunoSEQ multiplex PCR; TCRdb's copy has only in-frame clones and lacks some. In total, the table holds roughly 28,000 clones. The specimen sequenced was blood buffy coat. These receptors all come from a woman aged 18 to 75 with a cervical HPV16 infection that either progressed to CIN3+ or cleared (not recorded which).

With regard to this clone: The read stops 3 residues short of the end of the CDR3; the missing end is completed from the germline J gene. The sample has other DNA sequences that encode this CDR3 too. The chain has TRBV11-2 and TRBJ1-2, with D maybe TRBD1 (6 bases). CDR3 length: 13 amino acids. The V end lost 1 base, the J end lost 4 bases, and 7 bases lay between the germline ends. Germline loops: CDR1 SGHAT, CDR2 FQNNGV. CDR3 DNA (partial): TGTGCCAGCAGCTTAGGACAGGCCTATGGC. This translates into CASSLGQAYG. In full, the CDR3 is CASSLGQAYGYTF.

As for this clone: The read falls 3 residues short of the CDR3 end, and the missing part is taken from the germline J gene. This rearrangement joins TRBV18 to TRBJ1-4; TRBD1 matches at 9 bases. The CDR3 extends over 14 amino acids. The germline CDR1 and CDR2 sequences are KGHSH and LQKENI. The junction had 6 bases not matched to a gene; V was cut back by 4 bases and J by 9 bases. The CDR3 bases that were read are TGTGCCAGCTCACGGACAGGGGCGCATCAAAAA. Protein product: CASSRTGAHQK. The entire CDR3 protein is CASSRTGAHQKLFF.

CDR3 bases read: TGTGCCAGCAGCTTGTGGGGGCCAGATGGC. It encodes CASSLWGPDG. The whole CDR3 region reads CASSLWGPDGYTF. This chain connects TRBV5-6 to TRBJ1-2; weak D call: TRBD1 (6 bases). The sequenced fragment ends 3 residues before the CDR3 boundary, so the rest is inferred from the germline J gene. Trimming took 1 base from V and 6 from J, leaving 10 bases between them. This CDR3 is 13 amino acids long. Germline assignment: CDR1 SGHDT and CDR2 YYEEEE.

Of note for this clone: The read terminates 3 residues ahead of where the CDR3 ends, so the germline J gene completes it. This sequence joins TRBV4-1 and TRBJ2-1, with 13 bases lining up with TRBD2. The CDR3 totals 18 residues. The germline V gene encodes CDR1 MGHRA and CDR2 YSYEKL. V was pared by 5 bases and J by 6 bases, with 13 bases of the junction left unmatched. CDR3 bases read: TGCGCCAGCAGCTACCGACAGGGCGGGACTAGCGGGACCAATGAG. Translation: CASSYRQGGTSGTNE. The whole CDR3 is CASSYRQGGTSGTNEQFF.

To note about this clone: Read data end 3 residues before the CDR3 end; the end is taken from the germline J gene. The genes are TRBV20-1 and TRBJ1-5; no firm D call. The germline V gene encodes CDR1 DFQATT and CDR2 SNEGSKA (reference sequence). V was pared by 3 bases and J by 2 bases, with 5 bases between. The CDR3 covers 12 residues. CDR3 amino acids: CSASLGNQPQHF. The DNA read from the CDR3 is TGCAGTGCTAGCTTAGGCAATCAGCCC.

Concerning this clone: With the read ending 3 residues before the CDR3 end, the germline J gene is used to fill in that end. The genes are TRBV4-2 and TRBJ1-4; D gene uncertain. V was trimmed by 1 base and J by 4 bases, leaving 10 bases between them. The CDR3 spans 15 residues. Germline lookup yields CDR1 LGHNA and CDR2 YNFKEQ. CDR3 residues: CASSQVSLINEKLFF. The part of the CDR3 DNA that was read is TGTGCCAGCAGCCAAGTCTCACTTATTAATGAAAAA.

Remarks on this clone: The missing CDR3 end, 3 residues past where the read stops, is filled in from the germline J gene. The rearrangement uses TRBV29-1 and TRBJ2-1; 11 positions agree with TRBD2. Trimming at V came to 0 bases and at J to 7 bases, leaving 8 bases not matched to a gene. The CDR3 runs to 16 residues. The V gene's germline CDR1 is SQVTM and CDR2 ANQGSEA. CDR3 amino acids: CSVEDSGTSGVNEQFF. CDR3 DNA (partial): TGCAGCGTTGAAGACTCCGGGACTAGCGGAGTGAATGAG.

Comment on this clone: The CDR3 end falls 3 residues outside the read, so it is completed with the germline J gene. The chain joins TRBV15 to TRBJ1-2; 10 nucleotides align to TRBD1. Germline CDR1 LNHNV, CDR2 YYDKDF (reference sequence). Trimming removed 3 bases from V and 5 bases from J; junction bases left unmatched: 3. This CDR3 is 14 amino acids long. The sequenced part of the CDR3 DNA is TGTGCCACCAGCAGGGACAGGGGGGGGTATGGC. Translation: CATSRDRGGYG. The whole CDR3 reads CATSRDRGGYGYTF.

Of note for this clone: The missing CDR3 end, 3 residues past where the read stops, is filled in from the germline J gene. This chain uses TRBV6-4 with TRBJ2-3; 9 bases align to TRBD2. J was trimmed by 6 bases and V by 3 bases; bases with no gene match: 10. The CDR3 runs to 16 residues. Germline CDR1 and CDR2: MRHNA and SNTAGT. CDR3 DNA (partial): TGTGCCAGCAGTGATGAGGCGGGGGGGAGAAAGGATACG. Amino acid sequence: CASSDEAGGRKDT. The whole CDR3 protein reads CASSDEAGGRKDTQYF.

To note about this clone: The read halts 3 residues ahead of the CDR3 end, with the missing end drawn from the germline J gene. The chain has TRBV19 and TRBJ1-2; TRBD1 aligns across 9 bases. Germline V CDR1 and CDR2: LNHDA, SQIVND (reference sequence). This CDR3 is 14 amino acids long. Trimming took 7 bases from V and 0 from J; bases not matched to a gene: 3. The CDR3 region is CASTGQGSNYGYTF. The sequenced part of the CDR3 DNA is TGTGCCAGTACGGGACAGGGTTCTAACTATGGC.

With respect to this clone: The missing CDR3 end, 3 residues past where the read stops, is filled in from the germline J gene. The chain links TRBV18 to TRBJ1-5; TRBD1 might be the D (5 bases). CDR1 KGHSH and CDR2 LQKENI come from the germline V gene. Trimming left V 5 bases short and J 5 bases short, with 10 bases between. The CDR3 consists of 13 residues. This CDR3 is CASSEDTDQPQHF. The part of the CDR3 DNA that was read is TGTGCCAGCTCAGAGGACACAGATCAGCCC.

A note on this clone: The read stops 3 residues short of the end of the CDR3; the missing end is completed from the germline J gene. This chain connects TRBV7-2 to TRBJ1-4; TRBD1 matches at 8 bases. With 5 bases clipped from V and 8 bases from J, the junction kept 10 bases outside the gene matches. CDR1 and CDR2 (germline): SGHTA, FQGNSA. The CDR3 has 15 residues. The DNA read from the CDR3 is TGTGCCAGCAGCCTCGCAGGGGGCGCGGAGGAAAAA. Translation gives CASSLAGGAEEK. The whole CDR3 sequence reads CASSLAGGAEEKLFF.

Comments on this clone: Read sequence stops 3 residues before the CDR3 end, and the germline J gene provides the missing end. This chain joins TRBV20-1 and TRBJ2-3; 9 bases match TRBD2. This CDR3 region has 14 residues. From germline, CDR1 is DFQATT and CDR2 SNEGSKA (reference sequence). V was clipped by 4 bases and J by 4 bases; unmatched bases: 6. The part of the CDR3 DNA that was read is TGCAGTGCTAAGGGGGCGGGAGGGCCAGATACG. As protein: CSAKGAGGPDT. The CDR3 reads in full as CSAKGAGGPDTQYF.

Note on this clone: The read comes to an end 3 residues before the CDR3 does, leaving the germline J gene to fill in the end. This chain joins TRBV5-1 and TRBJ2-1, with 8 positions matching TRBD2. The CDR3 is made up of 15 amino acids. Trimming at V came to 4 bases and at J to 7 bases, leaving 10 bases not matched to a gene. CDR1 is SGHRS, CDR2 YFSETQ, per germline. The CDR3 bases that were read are TGCGCCAGCAGCCCGGAGGCGGGGGGAAGGAATGAG. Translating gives CASSPEAGGRNE. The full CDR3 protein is CASSPEAGGRNEQFF.

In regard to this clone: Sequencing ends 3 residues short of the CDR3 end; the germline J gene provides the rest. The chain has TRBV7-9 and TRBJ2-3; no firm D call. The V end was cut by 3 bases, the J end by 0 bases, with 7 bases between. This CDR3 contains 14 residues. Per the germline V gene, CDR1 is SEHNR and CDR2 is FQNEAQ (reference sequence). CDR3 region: CASSFVRSTDTQYF. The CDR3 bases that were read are TGTGCCAGCAGCTTCGTCAGGAGCACAGATACG.

CDR3 protein: CAHGTGVYEQYF. The CDR3 DNA, read in part, is TGTGCCCATGGGACAGGGGTCTACGAG. The rearrangement joins TRBV30 to TRBJ2-7; 10 nucleotides line up with TRBD1. The DNA ends 3 residues before the CDR3 does, and the rest of the CDR3 is filled in from the germline J gene. Germline CDR1 reads GTSNPN; CDR2 reads SVGIG (reference sequence). The CDR3 runs to 12 residues. With 8 bases clipped from V and 3 bases from J, the junction kept 4 bases outside the gene matches.